The 11 T cell receptor beta chains in this list originate from one sample, sequenced in a study of beta chain features in type 1 diabetes. Every isolated RNA sample was fully reverse transcribed, so sequencing captured expressed TCRB transcripts. Clones were sequenced by immunoSEQ multiplex PCR, and TCRdb holds only the in-frame ones, with some missing. The data contain about 350,000 clones, about 20% of them singletons. Specimen: naive CD4+ T cells from blood. All receptors come from a woman younger than 30 in good health.

This rearrangement joins TRBV6-1 to TRBJ2-5, with 8 bases aligning to TRBD2. Looked up from germline, CDR1 is MNHNS and CDR2 is SASEGT. V was pared by 3 bases and J by 7 bases, with 7 bases of the junction left unmatched. There are 14 residues in the CDR3. The CDR3 sequence: CASSDELAVGTQYF. In nucleotides, the CDR3 is TGTGCCAGCAGTGACGAACTAGCGGTGGGGACCCAGTACTTC.

The chain links TRBV2 to TRBJ2-3; a possible D gene is TRBD1 (5 bases). Germline loops: CDR1 SNHLY, CDR2 FYNNEI. The CDR3 runs to 12 residues. V was shortened by 6 bases and J by 8 bases, with 12 bases between the two germline ends. CDR3 sequence reads: CASSTGYPTQYF. In nucleotides, the CDR3 is TGTGCCAGCAGCACAGGCTACCCTACGCAGTATTTT.

The chain couples TRBV25-1 to TRBJ2-3, with 10 positions matching TRBD2. V shed 6 bases and J 0 bases; nucleotides not matched to a gene: 6. Germline lookup yields CDR1 MGHDK and CDR2 SYGVNS. This CDR3 region has 16 residues. CDR3 DNA sequence: TGTGCCAGCAGGGAAGGGACTAGCGTGAGCACAGATACGCAGTATTTT. It is translated as CASREGTSVSTDTQYF.

The chain couples TRBV2 to TRBJ2-1; D may be TRBD2 (5 bases). This CDR3 region has 12 residues. Germline V gene lookup returns CDR1 SNHLY and CDR2 FYNNEI. The V gene lost 5 bases and the J gene lost 10 bases, with 12 bases spanning the gap. This chain's CDR3 is CASSNPSGEQFF. In nucleotides, the CDR3 is TGTGCCAGCAGTAACCCCTCGGGGGAGCAGTTCTTC.

Only a few counts were recorded for this clone. V gene TRBV7-9 combines with J gene TRBJ1-2; maybe TRBD1 (6 bases). This CDR3 has 16 amino acids. V gave up 0 bases and J gave up 4 bases, with 15 bases separating them. Germline V CDR1 and CDR2: SEHNR, FQNEAQ (reference sequence). For the CDR3, the DNA is TGTGCCAGCAGCTTAGCATCGGGACAATTCGGCTATGGCTACACCTTC. The encoded protein is CASSLASGQFGYGYTF.

The chain carries TRBV9 and TRBJ1-1, with a possible D match to TRBD1 (6 bases). In germline, CDR1 is SGDLS, CDR2 YYNGEE. The CDR3 length is 14 residues. Trimming removed 4 bases from V and 0 bases from J, with 10 bases in between. CDR3 region: CASSLGGVNTEAFF. The CDR3 DNA follows: TGTGCCAGCAGCCTAGGGGGGGTGAACACTGAAGCTTTCTTT. The whole variable domain, filled in from reference TRBV9 and TRBJ1-1, reads DSGVTQTPKHLITATGQRVTLRCSPRSGDLSVYWYQQSLDQGLQFLIQYYNGEERAKGNILERFSAQQFPDLHSELNLSSLELGDSALYFCASSLGGVNTEAFFGQGTRLTVV.

V usage is TRBV5-1 and J usage is TRBJ1-1, with TRBD1 identical over 10 bases. The ends lost 1 base at V and 4 bases at J; junction bases unmatched: 1. In germline, CDR1 is SGHRS, CDR2 YFSETQ. CDR3 length equals 14 residues. The CDR3 DNA sequence: TGCGCCAGCAGCTTGCGGACAGGGGGCACTGAAGCTTTCTTT. Amino acids: CASSLRTGGTEAFF.

This clone was detected only a few times. J is TRBJ2-5 and V is TRBV5-1; D gene uncertain. Trimming left V 0 bases short and J 2 bases short, with 11 bases between. Germline V CDR1 and CDR2: SGHRS, YFSETQ. This CDR3 region has 15 residues. CDR3 protein: CASSLEAARQETQYF. The CDR3 DNA follows: TGCGCCAGCAGCTTGGAGGCGGCGAGACAAGAGACCCAGTACTTC.

As concerns this clone: Other DNA sequences in this specimen translate into the identical CDR3. This sequence joins TRBV29-1 and TRBJ1-1, with 10 bases fitting TRBD1. The CDR3 length is 15 residues. Unmatched junction bases numbered 4, after V lost 2 bases and J lost 1 base. Looked up from germline, CDR1 is SQVTM and CDR2 is ANQGSEA. DNA of the CDR3: TGCAGCGTTGAAAGAGGGACAGGGGCGAACACTGAAGCTTTCTTT. This codes for CSVERGTGANTEAFF.

The rearrangement uses TRBV4-1 and TRBJ2-1, with 8 bases lining up with TRBD2. CDR1 is MGHRA, CDR2 YSYEKL, per germline. The CDR3 contains 17 residues. With 3 bases clipped from V and 0 bases from J, the junction kept 7 bases outside the gene matches. The CDR3 nucleotides read TGCGCCAGCAGCCAGCCTACTAGCGGCCCCTCCTACAATGAGCAGTTCTTC. It codes for CASSQPTSGPSYNEQFF.

This clone was picked up one time. J is TRBJ1-5 and V is TRBV2; 7 bases are a match to TRBD1. J gave up 7 bases and V 6 bases, and 3 bases lay outside the gene matches. The CDR3 loop spans 12 amino acids. In germline, CDR1 is SNHLY, CDR2 FYNNEI. This chain's CDR3 is CASRRGQQPQHF. The CDR3 nucleotides read TGTGCCAGCAGGAGGGGACAGCAGCCCCAGCATTTT.